There are many counts of the clone carrying this TCR beta chain. Per the germline V gene, CDR1 is MNHNS and CDR2 is SASEGT. With V trimmed by 10 bases and J by 6 bases, 15 bases remained unmatched. The CDR3 contains 14 residues. This sample was taken from a study of T cells in Graves' hyperthyroidism and ophthalmopathy. Amplification targeted TCR beta CDR3 regions from RNA transcripts. The primer set for the first-round RT-PCR of the TCR CDR3 was HTBI. In TCRdb, the multiplex PCR reads were re-called with MiXCR into one record per CDR3 protein. The sample yields about 250,000 distinct CDR3 sequences, around 25% seen once.

The chain combines TRBV6-1 with TRBJ2-7; 7 bases map to TRBD1. The sequencing input was blood. The sequence derives from a woman aged 40 to 50 with Graves' ophthalmopathy. The CDR3 region is CATMIFDRAGEQYF. The CDR3 nucleotides are TGTGCCACCATGATTTTCGACAGGGCTGGCGAGCAGTACTTC.